Sequencing of this T cell receptor beta chain was carried out in a study of shared clonotypes between healthy human individuals. Overall study findings and caveats: Rarefaction analysis demonstrated incomplete sorted-subset sequencing notwithstanding large depth. Shared clonotypes across all four donors exceeded non-shared ones in generation probability.

The CDR3 has 17 residues. Note on this clone: Its antigen is still unknown.

An assay was performed, and its level was deep. Generated by immunoSEQ multiplex PCR, the TCRdb table keeps only in-frame clones and is missing some. The sample includes 2.3 million or so clones, more than 80% of them seen just once. V gene TRBV21-1 combines with J gene TRBJ1-5; no DNA check was done on the table's D call, TRBD1. TRBV21-1 is listed as a pseudogene. The sequence was collected from a man aged 18 to 30 in good health. Some clones in this sample may be carry-over from other donors' samples. Sequenced sample: naive CD4+ T cells from PBMCs. Subset defined: CD45RA+ positively selected. CDR3 residues: CASSNGTPPLSNQPQHF. The CDR3 DNA sequence: TGTGCCAGCAGCAATGGGACACCACCCTTGAGCAATCAGCCCCAGCATTTT.